The 11 T cell receptor beta chains below were found in one sample sequenced in a study of blood T cells in healthy people across ages. A second 7 to 11 cycle PCR used barcoded and J-beta primers. MiXCR was run by TCRdb on the 5' RACE reads, yielding one entry per CDR3 protein. The table records under 1,000,000 distinct CDR3 sequences, 46% of them present only once. Sequencing was performed on blood. The receptors come from an elderly man in good health.

Ten or more counts support this clonotype. The CDR3 DNA is TGTGCCAGCAGCCGACAGGGGAATAATGAAAAACTGTTTTTT. It yields the protein CASSRQGNNEKLFF. V gene TRBV4-2 combines with J gene TRBJ1-4; 8 bases are a match to TRBD1. Looked up from germline, CDR1 is LGHNA and CDR2 is YNFKEQ. This CDR3 is built from 14 residues. Germline trimming cut 4 bases from V and 4 bases from J; bases unmatched to any gene: 2.

The J gene is TRBJ2-1, the V gene TRBV20-1; D gene uncertain. CDR1 is DFQATT, CDR2 SNEGSKA, per germline (reference sequence). The germline V and J ends were trimmed by 7 bases and 13 bases, with 23 bases remaining between them. CDR3 size: 13 residues. The CDR3 DNA sequence: TGCAGTGGGGTGCCTAACGATAAAGAGACCCAGTTCTTC. Its protein is CSGVPNDKETQFF.

This chain connects TRBV29-1 to TRBJ1-2, with D perhaps TRBD1 (6 bases). The CDR3 loop spans 11 amino acids. V shed 4 bases and J shed 6 bases, with 9 bases lying between them. The germline CDR1 and CDR2 sequences are SQVTM and ANQGSEA. CDR3 loop: CSVGGADGYTF. The CDR3, as DNA: TGCAGCGTTGGGGGGGCGGATGGCTACACCTTC.

About this clonotype: A read error may produce the germline difference seen at one junction end. V usage is TRBV7-2 and J usage is TRBJ1-2; D gene uncertain. The CDR3 sequence is 13 residues long. Germline V gene sequence: CDR1 SGHTA, CDR2 FQGNSA. CDR3 DNA: TGTGCCGGCAGACAACCAACCATGAGTGGCTACACCTTC. Translated, it gives CAGRQPTMSGYTF.

The chain couples TRBV15 to TRBJ2-5; the match to TRBD1 covers 11 bases. Matching the DNA end better, TRBJ2-7 makes the J call doubtful. The CDR3 has 16 amino acids. Germline V lookup: CDR1 LNHNV, CDR2 YYDKDF (reference sequence). CDR3 bases: TGTGCCACCAGCAGAGTGCAGGGACAGGGGGTAGCCGAGCAGTACTTC. Encoded protein: CATSRVQGQGVAEQYF.

V usage is TRBV7-3 and J usage is TRBJ1-1; D possibly corresponds to TRBD1 (6 bases). The V gene lost 6 bases and the J gene lost 4 bases, with 18 bases spanning the gap. This CDR3 spans 15 amino acids. CDR1 SGHTA and CDR2 FQGTGA come from the germline V gene. The CDR3 here is CASSELTGFGTEAFF. The CDR3 DNA is TGTGCCAGCAGTGAGCTGACAGGTTTCGGCACTGAAGCTTTCTTT.

The rearrangement joins TRBV7-2 to TRBJ2-2; 7 bases align to TRBD2. The CDR3 runs to 16 residues. Per the germline V gene, CDR1 is SGHTA and CDR2 is FQGNSA. V gave up 2 bases and J gave up 5 bases; unmatched junction bases: 8. The CDR3 nucleotides read TGTGCCAGCAGCTTAAATCCGGGAGGAGGAACCGGGGAGCTGTTTTTT. As protein: CASSLNPGGGTGELFF. Looking up the rest from reference TRBV7-2 and TRBJ2-2 gives the full variable domain: GAGVSQSPSNKVTEKGKDVELRCDPISGHTALYWYRQSLGQGLEFLIYFQGNSAPDKSGLPSDRFSAERTGGSVSTLTIQRTQQEDSAVYLCASSLNPGGGTGELFFGEGSRLTVL.

On this clonotype: A much bigger clone sits one base away, suggesting this may be a read error. The chain links TRBV5-5 to TRBJ1-2; D may be TRBD1 (5 bases). V gave up 3 bases and J gave up 3 bases, with 9 bases separating them. This CDR3 is built from 13 residues. Looked up from germline, CDR1 is SGHKS and CDR2 is YYEKEE (reference sequence). The CDR3 bases are TGTGCCAGCAGCTCGACAGATCACTATGGCTACACCTTC. Its protein is CASSSTDHYGYTF.

CDR3 protein: CASSNRDWETQYF. CDR3 coding DNA: TGTGCCAGCAGCAACAGGGATTGGGAGACCCAGTACTTC. The chain uses TRBV9 and TRBJ2-5, with D perhaps TRBD1 (6 bases). V was cut by 4 bases and J by 5 bases, with 12 bases left in between. Germline assignment: CDR1 SGDLS and CDR2 YYNGEE. The CDR3 spans 13 residues.

This clonotype was picked up a small number of times. The chain employs TRBV29-1 and TRBJ2-3; D uncertain. Germline V CDR1 and CDR2: SQVTM, ANQGSEA. The CDR3 extends over 15 amino acids. Trimming took off 7 bases at V and 5 bases at J, with 22 bases between the two ends. The CDR3 spells CSAPPPRAGGDTQYF. CDR3 DNA: TGCAGCGCACCACCCCCCCGGGCAGGTGGAGATACGCAGTATTTT.

Concerning this clonotype itself: Possible read error: a much larger clone is one base away. This chain uses TRBV7-2 with TRBJ2-1; unclear D gene. The germline V gene encodes CDR1 SGHTA and CDR2 FQGNSA. CDR3 length equals 14 residues. CDR3 amino acids: CANSLGRLDGEQFF. CDR3 DNA: TGTGCCAACAGCTTAGGTAGGCTAGATGGTGAGCAGTTCTTC.